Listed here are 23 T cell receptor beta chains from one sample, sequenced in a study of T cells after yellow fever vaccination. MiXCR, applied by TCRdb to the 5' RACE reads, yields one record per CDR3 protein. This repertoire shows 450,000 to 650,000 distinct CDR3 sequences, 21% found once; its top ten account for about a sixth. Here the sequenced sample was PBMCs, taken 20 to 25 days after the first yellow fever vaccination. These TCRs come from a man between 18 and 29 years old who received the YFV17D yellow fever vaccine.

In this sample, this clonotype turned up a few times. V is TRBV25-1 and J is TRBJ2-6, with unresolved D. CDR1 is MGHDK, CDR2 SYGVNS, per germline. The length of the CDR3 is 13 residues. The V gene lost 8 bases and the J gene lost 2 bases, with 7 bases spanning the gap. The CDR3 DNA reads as TGTGCCAGCGCCTCAACTGGGGCCAACGTCCTGACTTTC. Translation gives CASASTGANVLTF. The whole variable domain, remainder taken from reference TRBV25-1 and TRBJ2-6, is EADIYQTPRYLVIGTGKKITLECSQTMGHDKMYWYQQDPGMELHLIHYSYGVNSTEKGDLSSESTVSRIRTEHFPLTLESARPSHTSQYLCASASTGANVLTFGAGSRLTVL.

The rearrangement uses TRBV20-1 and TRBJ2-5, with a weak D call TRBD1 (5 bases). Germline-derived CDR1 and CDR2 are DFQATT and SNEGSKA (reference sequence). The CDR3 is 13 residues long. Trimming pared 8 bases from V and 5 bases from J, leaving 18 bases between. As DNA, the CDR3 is TGCAGTCCCAGGGAAGGGAATGGGGAGACCCAGTACTTC. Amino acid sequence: CSPREGNGETQYF.

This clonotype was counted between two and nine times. CDR3 residues: CASAYQEGARNLFF. The CDR3 DNA reads as TGCGCCAGCGCCTACCAAGAGGGGGCCCGGAATCTGTTTTTT. The chain joins TRBV5-1 to TRBJ1-4; 7 bases match TRBD1. V trimming: 7 bases; J trimming: 14 bases; junction bases outside the gene matches: 17. The CDR3 loop spans 14 amino acids. Germline-derived CDR1 and CDR2 are SGHRS and YFSETQ.

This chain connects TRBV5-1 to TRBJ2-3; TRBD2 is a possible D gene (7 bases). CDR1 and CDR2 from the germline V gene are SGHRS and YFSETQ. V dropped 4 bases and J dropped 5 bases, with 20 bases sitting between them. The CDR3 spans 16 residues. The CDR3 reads CASSIQGGGSGDTQYF. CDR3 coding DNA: TGCGCCAGCAGCATCCAAGGGGGGGGCTCCGGAGATACGCAGTATTTT. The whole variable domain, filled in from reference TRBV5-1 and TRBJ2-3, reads KAGVTQTPRYLIKTRGQQVTLSCSPISGHRSVSWYQQTPGQGLQFLFEYFSETQRNKGNFPGRFSGRQFSNSRSEMNVSTLELGDSALYLCASSIQGGGSGDTQYFGPGTRLTVL.

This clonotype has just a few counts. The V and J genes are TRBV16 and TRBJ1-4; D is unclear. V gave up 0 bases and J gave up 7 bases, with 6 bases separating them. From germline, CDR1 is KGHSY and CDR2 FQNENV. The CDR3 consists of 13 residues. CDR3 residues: CASSQSSGEKLFF. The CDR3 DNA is TGTGCCAGCAGCCAATCTTCGGGTGAAAAACTGTTTTTT.

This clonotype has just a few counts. As DNA, the CDR3 is TGTGCCACCAGCAGAAAGGGACAGGGTTTCGTCGGGGAGCTGTTTTTT. It specifies CATSRKGQGFVGELFF. The chain employs TRBV15 and TRBJ2-2, with 9 bases fitting TRBD1. The germline CDR1 and CDR2 sequences are LNHNV and YYDKDF (reference sequence). The length of the CDR3 is 16 residues. J was trimmed by 7 bases and V by 2 bases; bases with no gene match: 8.

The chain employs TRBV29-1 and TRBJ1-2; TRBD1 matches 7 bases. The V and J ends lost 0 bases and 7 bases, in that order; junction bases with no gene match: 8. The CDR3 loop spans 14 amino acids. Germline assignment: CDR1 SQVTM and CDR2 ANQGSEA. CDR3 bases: TGCAGCGTTGAAGATCCTGGAGGGGGCCGTGGCTACACCTTC. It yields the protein CSVEDPGGGRGYTF. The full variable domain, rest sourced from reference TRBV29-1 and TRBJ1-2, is SAVISQKPSRDICQRGTSLTIQCQVDSQVTMMFWYRQQPGQSLTLIATANQGSEATYESGFVIDKFPISRPNLTFSTLTVSNMSPEDSSIYLCSVEDPGGGRGYTFGSGTRLTVV.

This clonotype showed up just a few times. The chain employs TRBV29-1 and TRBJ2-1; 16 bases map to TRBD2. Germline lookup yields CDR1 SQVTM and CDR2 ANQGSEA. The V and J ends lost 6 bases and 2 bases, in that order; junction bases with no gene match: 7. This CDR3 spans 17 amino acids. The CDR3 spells CSVPGLAGGTPYNEQFF. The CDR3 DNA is TGCAGCGTGCCGGGACTAGCGGGGGGGACCCCCTACAATGAGCAGTTCTTC.

The CDR3, as DNA: TGTGCCAGCTCCTTTGCCAACGAGCTAGCGGGAGCCGACAATGAGCAGTTCTTC. Amino acid sequence: CASSFANELAGADNEQFF. The rearrangement links TRBV18 to TRBJ2-1, with TRBD2 matching over 10 bases. After removal of 6 bases from V and 5 bases from J, the junction contained 16 bases not matched to a gene. The CDR3 has 18 amino acids. The germline CDR1 and CDR2 sequences are KGHSH and LQKENI.

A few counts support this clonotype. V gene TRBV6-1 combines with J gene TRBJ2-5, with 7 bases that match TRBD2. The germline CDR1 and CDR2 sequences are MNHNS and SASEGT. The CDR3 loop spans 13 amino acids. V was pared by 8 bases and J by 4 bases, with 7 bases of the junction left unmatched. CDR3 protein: CASYRGESETQYF. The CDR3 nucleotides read TGTGCCAGCTATCGGGGGGAATCAGAGACCCAGTACTTC.

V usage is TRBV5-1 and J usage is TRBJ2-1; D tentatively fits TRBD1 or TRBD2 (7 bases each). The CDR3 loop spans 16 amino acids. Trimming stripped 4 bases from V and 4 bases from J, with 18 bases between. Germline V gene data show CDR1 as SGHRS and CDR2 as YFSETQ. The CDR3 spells CASSPVWGGQYNEQFF. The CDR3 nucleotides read TGCGCCAGCAGCCCCGTATGGGGGGGACAGTACAATGAGCAGTTCTTC.

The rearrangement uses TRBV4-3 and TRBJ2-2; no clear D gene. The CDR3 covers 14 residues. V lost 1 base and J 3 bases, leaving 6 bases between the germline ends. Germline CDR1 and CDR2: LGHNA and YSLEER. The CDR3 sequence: CASSQAAYTGELFF. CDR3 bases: TGCGCCAGCAGCCAAGCAGCCTACACCGGGGAGCTGTTTTTT.

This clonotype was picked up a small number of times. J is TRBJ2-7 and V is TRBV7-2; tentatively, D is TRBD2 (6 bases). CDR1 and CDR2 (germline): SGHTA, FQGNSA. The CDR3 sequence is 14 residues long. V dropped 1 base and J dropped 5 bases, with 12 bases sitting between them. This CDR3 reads CASSLVGGAHEQYF. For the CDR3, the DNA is TGTGCCAGCAGCTTAGTAGGCGGGGCGCACGAGCAGTACTTC.

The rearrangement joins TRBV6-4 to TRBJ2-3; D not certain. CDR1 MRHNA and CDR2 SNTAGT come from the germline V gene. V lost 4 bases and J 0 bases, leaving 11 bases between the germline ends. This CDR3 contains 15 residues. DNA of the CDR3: TGTGCCAGCAGTGGGGCACTGTTAAGCACAGATACGCAGTATTTT. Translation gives CASSGALLSTDTQYF.

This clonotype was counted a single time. The CDR3 DNA is TGCGCCAGCAGCCAAGTCGGAGGGGATAGGAGTTCACCCCTCCACTTT. Protein product: CASSQVGGDRSSPLHF. The chain joins TRBV4-3 to TRBJ1-6, with D possibly matching TRBD1 (5 bases). Trimming removed 1 base from V and 9 bases from J, with 16 bases in between. The CDR3 loop spans 16 amino acids. Germline values: CDR1 LGHNA, CDR2 YSLEER.

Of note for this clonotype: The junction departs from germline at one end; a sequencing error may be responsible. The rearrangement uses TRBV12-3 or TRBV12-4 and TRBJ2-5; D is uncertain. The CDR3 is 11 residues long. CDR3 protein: CASSLQEAQYF. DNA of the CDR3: TGTGCCAGCAGTCTTCAAGAGGCCCAGTACTTC.

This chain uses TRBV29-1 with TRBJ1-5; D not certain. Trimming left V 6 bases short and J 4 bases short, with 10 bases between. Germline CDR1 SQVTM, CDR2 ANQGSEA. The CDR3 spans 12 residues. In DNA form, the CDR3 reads TGCAGCGTGAAGTCAGAGAATCAGCCCCAGCATTTT. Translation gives CSVKSENQPQHF.

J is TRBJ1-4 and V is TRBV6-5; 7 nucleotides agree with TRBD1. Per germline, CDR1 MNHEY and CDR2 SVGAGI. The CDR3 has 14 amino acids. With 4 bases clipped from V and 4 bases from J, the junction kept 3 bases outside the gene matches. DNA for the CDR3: TGTGCCAGCAGTTCGGGACAGCGTAATGAAAAACTGTTTTTT. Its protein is CASSSGQRNEKLFF.

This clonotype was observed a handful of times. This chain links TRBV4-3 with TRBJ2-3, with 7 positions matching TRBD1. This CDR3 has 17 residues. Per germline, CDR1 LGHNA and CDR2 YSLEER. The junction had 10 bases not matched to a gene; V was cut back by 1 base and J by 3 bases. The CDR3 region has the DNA TGCGCCAGCAGCCAAGCGGCGGACAGGCGAAGGACAGATACGCAGTATTTT. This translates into CASSQAADRRRTDTQYF.

CDR3 sequence (DNA): TGTGCCAGCAGTGACTCAGGGGGCTCCTATGGCTACACCTTC. This translates into CASSDSGGSYGYTF. V usage is TRBV6-4 and J usage is TRBJ1-2; 7 bases map to TRBD1. The junction had 2 bases not matched to a gene; V was cut back by 0 bases and J by 4 bases. Germline values: CDR1 MRHNA, CDR2 SNTAGT. CDR3 length: 14 amino acids.

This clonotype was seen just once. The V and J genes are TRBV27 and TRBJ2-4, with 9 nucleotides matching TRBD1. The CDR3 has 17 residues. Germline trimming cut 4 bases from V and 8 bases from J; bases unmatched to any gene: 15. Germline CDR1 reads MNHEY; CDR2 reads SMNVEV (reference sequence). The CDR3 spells CASSSGPGQGPWDIQYF. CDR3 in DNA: TGTGCCAGCAGTTCCGGGCCGGGACAGGGACCCTGGGACATTCAGTACTTC.

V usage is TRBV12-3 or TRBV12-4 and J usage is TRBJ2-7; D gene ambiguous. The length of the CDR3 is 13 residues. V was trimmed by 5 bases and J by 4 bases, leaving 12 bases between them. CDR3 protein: CASSRDPGYEQYV. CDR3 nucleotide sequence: TGTGCCAGCAGTCGCGACCCAGGATACGAGCAGTACGTC.

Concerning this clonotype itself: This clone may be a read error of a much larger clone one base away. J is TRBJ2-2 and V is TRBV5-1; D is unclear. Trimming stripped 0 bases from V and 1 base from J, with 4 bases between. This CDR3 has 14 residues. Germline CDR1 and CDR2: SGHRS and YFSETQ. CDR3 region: CASSLGENTGELFF. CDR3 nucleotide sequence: TGCGCCAGCAGCTTGGGGGAGAACACCGGGGAGCTGTTTTTT. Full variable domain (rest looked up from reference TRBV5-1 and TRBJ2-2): KAGVTQTPRYLIKTRGQQVTLSCSPISGHRSVSWYQQTPGQGLQFLFEYFSETQRNKGNFPGRFSGRQFSNSRSEMNVSTLELGDSALYLCASSLGENTGELFFGEGSRLTVL.